This T cell receptor beta chain comes out of a study of blood T cell repertoires in COVID-19. Clones were read by immunoSEQ multiplex PCR, and TCRdb kept only the in-frame ones, dropping some. This sample has approximately 170,000 clones, with 80% to 90% found just once. CDR1 and CDR2 (germline): MNHEY, SVGAGI. The CDR3 is 14 amino acids. V was pared by 10 bases and J by 8 bases, with 15 bases of the junction left unmatched. Source material: peripheral blood. The rearrangement uses TRBV6-5 and TRBJ1-2; 8 nucleotides match TRBD1. The clonotype comes from a woman in her seventies with COVID-19, enrolled during active disease. CDR3 region: CAIGTQGAQSGYTF. The CDR3 DNA reads TGTGCCATCGGCACGCAGGGGGCTCAGTCAGGCTACACCTTC.